A single sample is the source of the 15 T cell receptor beta chains below, sequenced in a study of control samples from healthy donors and cancer patients. Profiling relied on immunoSEQ multiplex PCR, and the TCRdb table lists in-frame clones only, not all of them. The sample holds under 200,000 clones, 85% to 95% seen once. The material sequenced was blood. Receptors were obtained from a woman between 40 and 55 years old in good health.

This clone was detected only a few times. The chain couples TRBV5-5 to TRBJ1-1; no clear D gene. Germline CDR1 is SGHKS and CDR2 is YYEKEE (reference sequence). V lost 4 bases, J lost 0 bases, and 10 bases lay in between. The CDR3 is 14 residues long. CDR3 protein: CASSLARMNTEAFF. Here the CDR3 DNA reads TGTGCCAGCAGCCTCGCGAGAATGAACACTGAAGCTTTCTTT.

The chain couples TRBV15 to TRBJ1-1; tentatively, D is TRBD1 (5 bases). Germline-derived CDR1 and CDR2 are LNHNV and YYDKDF (reference sequence). There are 14 residues in the CDR3. With 0 bases removed from V and 7 bases from J, the gap between germline ends came to 12 bases. In DNA, the CDR3 is TGTGCCACCAGCAGAGAGACACGGGACGGTGAAGCTTTCTTT. Translation gives CATSRETRDGEAFF.

The genes are TRBV15 and TRBJ1-3; D is undetermined. Germline loops: CDR1 LNHNV, CDR2 YYDKDF (reference sequence). V lost 9 bases and J lost 5, with 14 bases in between. The CDR3 length is 13 residues. CDR3: CATRLDFRNTIYF. For the CDR3, the DNA is TGTGCCACGAGACTAGATTTTCGAAACACCATATATTTT. Full variable domain (remainder filled in from reference TRBV15 and TRBJ1-3): DAMVIQNPRYQVTQFGKPVTLSCSQTLNHNVMYWYQQKSSQAPKLLFHYYDKDFNNEADTPDNFQSRRPNTSFCFLDIRSPGLGDTAMYLCATRLDFRNTIYFGEGSWLTVV.

The J gene is TRBJ2-5, the V gene TRBV5-1; 8 bases are a match to TRBD1. The CDR3 is made up of 14 amino acids. Germline V lookup: CDR1 SGHRS, CDR2 YFSETQ. J lost 1 base, V lost 3 bases, and 2 bases had no gene match. The CDR3 nucleotides read TGCGCCAGCAGCTGGGACAGGCGCCAAGAGACCCAGTACTTC. Translated: CASSWDRRQETQYF.

This chain links TRBV4-3 with TRBJ2-1, with D perhaps TRBD2 (6 bases). CDR1 LGHNA and CDR2 YSLEER come from the germline V gene. Trimming shortened V by 3 bases and J by 8 bases, and 14 bases separated the two germline ends. The CDR3 loop spans 14 amino acids. Here the CDR3 DNA reads TGCGCCAGCAGCCAGCTAGCGCGCACTTATGAGCAGTTCTTC. This gives the protein CASSQLARTYEQFF.

V is TRBV4-2 and J is TRBJ1-1; D is perhaps TRBD1 (5 bases). Trimming left V 0 bases short and J 5 bases short, with 10 bases between. CDR1 is LGHNA, CDR2 YNFKEQ, per germline. The CDR3 is 14 amino acids. Here the CDR3 DNA reads TGTGCCAGCAGCCAAGATCACGGGGGAACTGAAGCTTTCTTT. This gives the protein CASSQDHGGTEAFF.

V usage is TRBV7-2 and J usage is TRBJ1-1; D is unclear. Germline CDR1 SGHTA, CDR2 FQGNSA. The CDR3 is made up of 15 amino acids. V was clipped by 1 base and J by 3 bases, with 12 bases between them. In nucleotides, the CDR3 is TGTGCCAGCAGCTTAGGCTCTGGGTTTTACACTGAAGCTTTCTTT. As protein: CASSLGSGFYTEAFF. The entire variable domain, with the rest obtained from reference TRBV7-2 and TRBJ1-1, is as follows: GAGVSQSPSNKVTEKGKDVELRCDPISGHTALYWYRQSLGQGLEFLIYFQGNSAPDKSGLPSDRFSAERTGGSVSTLTIQRTQQEDSAVYLCASSLGSGFYTEAFFGQGTRLTVV.

This rearrangement joins TRBV27 to TRBJ2-2; 8 bases are shared with TRBD1. CDR3 length: 15 amino acids. CDR1 and CDR2 (germline): MNHEY, SMNVEV (reference sequence). V lost 3 bases and J lost 0; bases outside the gene matches: 0. CDR3 amino acids: CASSFRGPNTGELFF. CDR3 in DNA: TGTGCCAGCAGTTTCAGGGGGCCGAACACCGGGGAGCTGTTTTTT.

V usage is TRBV11-1 and J usage is TRBJ1-2; D unresolved. The CDR3 totals 12 residues. Between the trimmed V and J ends, which lost 5 bases and 6 bases, there was a span of 10 bases. Germline CDR1 is SGHAT and CDR2 is FQDESV (reference sequence). In DNA, the CDR3 is TGTGCCAGCAGCCCCCAGGTCGATGGCTACACCTTC. Encoded protein: CASSPQVDGYTF.

The chain recombines TRBV19 with TRBJ1-1; D is unclear. Per the germline V gene, CDR1 is LNHDA and CDR2 is SQIVND (reference sequence). CDR3 length: 13 amino acids. The ends were cut back, 1 base at V and 1 base at J, with 4 bases in the middle. The CDR3 DNA follows: TGTGCCAGTAGTATAGGACCGAACACTGAAGCTTTCTTT. This translates into CASSIGPNTEAFF.

The chain recombines TRBV25-1 with TRBJ2-7; possible D gene TRBD1, 5 bases. The V gene lost 5 bases and the J gene lost 3 bases, with 11 bases spanning the gap. The CDR3 runs 13 residues. In germline, CDR1 is MGHDK, CDR2 SYGVNS. CDR3 sequence: CASSRQGIYEQYF. CDR3 nucleotides: TGTGCCAGCAGTCGTCAGGGAATCTACGAGCAGTACTTC.

The sample holds a few counts of this clone. The rearrangement joins TRBV5-1 to TRBJ1-6; TRBD1 matches at 8 bases. The CDR3 totals 13 residues. V lost 4 bases to trimming and J lost 9 bases; unmatched junction nucleotides: 3. The germline V gene encodes CDR1 SGHRS and CDR2 YFSETQ. As DNA, the CDR3 is TGCGCCAGCAGCGACAGGGGACGTTCACCCCTCCACTTT. It is translated as CASSDRGRSPLHF.

The J gene is TRBJ1-3, the V gene TRBV19; 9 positions match TRBD1. The junction had 5 bases not matched to a gene; V was cut back by 6 bases and J by 2 bases. From germline, CDR1 is LNHDA and CDR2 SQIVND (reference sequence). The CDR3 length is 15 residues. In DNA form, the CDR3 reads TGTGCCAGTAGATGGGGGACAGGGACTGGAAACACCATATATTTT. Translating gives CASRWGTGTGNTIYF.

The chain links TRBV12-3 or TRBV12-4 to TRBJ1-5, with D unclear. V lost 1 base, J lost 4 bases, and 5 bases lay in between. The CDR3 extends over 13 amino acids. The CDR3 spells CASSLVRNQPQHF. CDR3 sequence (DNA): TGTGCCAGCAGTTTAGTTAGGAATCAGCCCCAGCATTTT.

The chain links TRBV6-5 to TRBJ2-2, with TRBD1 identical over 9 bases. CDR1 and CDR2 from the germline V gene are MNHEY and SVGAGI. The CDR3 sequence is 15 residues long. The ends lost 2 bases at V and 5 bases at J; junction bases unmatched: 3. DNA of the CDR3: TGTGCCAGCAGTTACGGACAGGGGTGGACCGGGGAGCTGTTTTTT. Protein sequence: CASSYGQGWTGELFF.